The rows below give T cell receptor beta chains drawn from one sample of a study of regulatory T cells in long-lasting Graves disease. Each CDR3 protein gets one entry after TCRdb re-called the multiplex PCR reads with MiXCR. The table includes 450,000 or so distinct CDR3 sequences, about 20% detected once. The material was peripheral blood mononuclear cells (PBMCs), obtained when the disease was refractory, from a patient treated with antithyroid drugs. Source of these receptors: a female donor with Graves disease. Each CDR3 is given with its conserved first and last residue. Each record gives: CDR3 DNA, CDR3 protein, V gene, D gene, J gene, clone size. D genes are given only for firm matches. The size of a clone is reported for some rows only, either as once, few or many, or as a class for expanded clones.

TGTGCCAGCTCACCAGACGGGACTAGCACAGATACGCAGTATTTT	CASSPDGTSTDTQYF	TRBV18	.	TRBJ2-3	.
TGTGCCAGCAGTGGGGACAGGGCCTCTGAAGCTTTCTTT	CASSGDRASEAFF	TRBV2	TRBD1	TRBJ1-1	many
TGCGCCAGCGGCGGGACCGATGCCTACGAGCAGTACTTC	CASGGTDAYEQYF	TRBV5-1	.	TRBJ2-7	many
TGTGCCAGTAGTATTTTTGGGGGGCGAGAGACCCAGTACTTC	CASSIFGGRETQYF	TRBV7-9	.	TRBJ2-5	.
TGCAGTGCCCGGACAGGGCGAGGGACTGAAGCTTTCTTT	CSARTGRGTEAFF	TRBV20-1	TRBD1	TRBJ1-1	few
TGCGCCAGCAGCTTGAACGGTGAAGAGACCCAGTACTTC	CASSLNGEETQYF	TRBV7-9	.	TRBJ2-5	many
TGTGCCAGCAGGAAGACAACCATGAACACTGAAGCTTTCTTT	CASRKTTMNTEAFF	TRBV2	.	TRBJ1-1	many
TGTGCCATCAGTGCTGCTAGCGGGAGGGGTATTGAGACCCAGTACTTC	CAISAASGRGIETQYF	TRBV10-3	TRBD2	TRBJ2-5	.
TGTGCCATCAAGCTCGAAAACACAGGTACGCAGTATTTT	CAIKLENTGTQYF	TRBV10-3	.	TRBJ2-3	.
TGTGCCAGCAATAGGGACGGGAACTATGGCTACACCTTC	CASNRDGNYGYTF	TRBV2	.	TRBJ1-2	many
TGTGCCAGCAGCCCCAGGTCGCCCGGCGCAGGCGGCTACACCTTC	CASSPRSPGAGGYTF	TRBV5-5	.	TRBJ1-2	many
TGTGCCAGCTCCCCGCTCCTAAGGGACTCACCCCTCCACTTT	CASSPLLRDSPLHF	TRBV6-1	.	TRBJ1-6	.
TGTGCCTGGAATTGGGGCCTGGGGACTGAAGCTTTCTTT	CAWNWGLGTEAFF	TRBV30	.	TRBJ1-1	once
TGTGCCAGCAGCTTATCTGTAGCTCTCACGCAGTATTTT	CASSLSVALTQYF	TRBV7-9	.	TRBJ2-3	.
TGTGCCAGCAGCCATAGAACAGGGAGAGTTTACAATGAGCAGTTCTTC	CASSHRTGRVYNEQFF	TRBV11-2	.	TRBJ2-1	.
TGCAGTGCTATTGACAGGGTCGGGCCCTCCACCTACGAGCAGTACTTC	CSAIDRVGPSTYEQYF	TRBV20-1	TRBD1	TRBJ2-7	.
TGTGCCAGCAGTTCCTCGGCCGGGACCCTTAGAACATTC	CASSSSAGTLRTF	TRBV27	.	TRBJ2-7	.
TGTGCCAGCAGCTTAACAGGGGGCCACGAGCAGTACTTC	CASSLTGGHEQYF	TRBV7-9	TRBD1	TRBJ2-7	few
TGCAGTGCTAGGCGCCAGAGTAGGGGTTTGGGCCTCCACTTT	CSARRQSRGLGLHF	TRBV20-1	.	TRBJ1-6	.
TGTGCCAGCAGCAACGACGGCATTGGGGAGCTGTTTTTT	CASSNDGIGELFF	TRBV12-3/TRBV12-4	.	TRBJ2-2	many
TGCAGCGTGCAGGGGACGGGAGAGACCCAGTACTTC	CSVQGTGETQYF	TRBV29-1	.	TRBJ2-5	.
TGTGCCAGCAGCATGGTCATCGGGCCAGAGACCCAGTACTTC	CASSMVIGPETQYF	TRBV13	.	TRBJ2-5	many
TGTGCCAGCACAGGGTACGGCACTGAAGCTTTCTTT	CASTGYGTEAFF	TRBV6-1	.	TRBJ1-1	many
TGCGCCAGCAGCCAAGATCTCCTCTACGAGCAGTACTTC	CASSQDLLYEQYF	TRBV4-3	.	TRBJ2-7	.
TGCAGTGCTAGCTACTCGGGGGGGTTCTATCAGCCCCAGCATTTT	CSASYSGGFYQPQHF	TRBV20-1	.	TRBJ1-5	.
TGTGCCAGCAGTCCCTGGACAGGGGCGCAGAACACTGAAGCTTTCTTT	CASSPWTGAQNTEAFF	TRBV9	TRBD1	TRBJ1-1	.
TGTGCCAGCAGTTTATCGGAGGCCCTGGGAGATGAGCAGTACTTC	CASSLSEALGDEQYF	TRBV27	.	TRBJ2-7	.
TGTGCCAGCAGCCAAGAGAGGGACAGGGGGCCTGGCTACACCTTC	CASSQERDRGPGYTF	TRBV3-2	.	TRBJ1-2	many
TGTGCCAGCAGCTTACCCCAGACTCCCGAGCAGTACTTC	CASSLPQTPEQYF	TRBV7-9	.	TRBJ2-7	.
TGTGCCAGCAGCTACAACCGGGACAGTGGCTACACCTTC	CASSYNRDSGYTF	TRBV7-9	TRBD1	TRBJ1-2	.
TGCGCCAGCAGCCAAGAACTTCGCAGCAACTATGGCTACACCTTC	CASSQELRSNYGYTF	TRBV4-3	.	TRBJ1-2	few
TGCAGTGCTAGGACTAGCGAACCCTACGAGCAGTACTTC	CSARTSEPYEQYF	TRBV20-1	TRBD2	TRBJ2-7	many
TGCAGTGCTAGTGAACAGGCGACCTACGAGCAGTACTTC	CSASEQATYEQYF	TRBV20-1	.	TRBJ2-7	.
TGCAGTGCTTGCCTAGCGGGAGCCTACAATGAGCAGTTCTTC	CSACLAGAYNEQFF	TRBV20-1	TRBD2	TRBJ2-1	.
TGTGCCAGCAGCCAGGAATTTAGGGGAGCTTTCTTT	CASSQEFRGAFF	TRBV3-1	.	TRBJ1-1	.
TGTGCCACCAGCAGAACTCTGACAGCGAACACTGAAGCTTTCTTT	CATSRTLTANTEAFF	TRBV15	.	TRBJ1-1	.
TGCGCCAGCAGCTCGACCACCTCAGGCTCTGGGGCCAACGTCCTGACTTTC	CASSSTTSGSGANVLTF	TRBV5-1	.	TRBJ2-6	few
TGTGCCAGCCGAACCGCATACTATGGCTACACCTTC	CASRTAYYGYTF	TRBV2	.	TRBJ1-2	few
TGTGCCAGCAGCTTGGCCGGCGGTAGCGGAGAGACCCAGTACTTC	CASSLAGGSGETQYF	TRBV5-4	.	TRBJ2-5	few
TGTGCCAGCAGTCGTCTACAGGGGGCTGGCGAGCAGTACTTC	CASSRLQGAGEQYF	TRBV6-4	TRBD1	TRBJ2-7	.
TGCAGCGTCCTGGGGGGCGGCGAGCAGTACTTC	CSVLGGGEQYF	TRBV29-1	.	TRBJ2-7	.